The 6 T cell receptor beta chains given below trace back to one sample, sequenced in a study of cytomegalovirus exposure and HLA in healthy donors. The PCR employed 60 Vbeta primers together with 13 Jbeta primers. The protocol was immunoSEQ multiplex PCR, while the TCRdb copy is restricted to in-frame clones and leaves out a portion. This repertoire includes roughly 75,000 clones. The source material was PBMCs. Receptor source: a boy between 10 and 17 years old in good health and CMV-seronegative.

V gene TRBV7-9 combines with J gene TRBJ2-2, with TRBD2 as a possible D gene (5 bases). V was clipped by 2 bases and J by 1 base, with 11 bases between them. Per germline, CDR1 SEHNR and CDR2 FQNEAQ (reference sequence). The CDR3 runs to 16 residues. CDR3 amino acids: CASSLFHGVNTGELFF. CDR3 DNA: TGTGCCAGCAGCTTATTCCACGGGGTGAACACCGGGGAGCTGTTTTTT.

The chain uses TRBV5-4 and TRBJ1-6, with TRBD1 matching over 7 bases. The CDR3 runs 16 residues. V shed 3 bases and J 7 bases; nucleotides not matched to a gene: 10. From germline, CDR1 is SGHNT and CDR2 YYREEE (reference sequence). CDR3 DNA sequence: TGTGCCAGCAGCTCGGGACAGTCGATCGCCAATTCACCCCTCCACTTT. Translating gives CASSSGQSIANSPLHF.

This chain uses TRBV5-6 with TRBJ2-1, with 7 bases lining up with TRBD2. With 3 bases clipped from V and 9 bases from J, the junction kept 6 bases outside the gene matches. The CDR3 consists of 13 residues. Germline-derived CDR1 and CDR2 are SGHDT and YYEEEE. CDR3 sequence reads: CASSWTSSGEQFF. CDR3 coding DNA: TGTGCCAGCAGCTGGACCTCTAGCGGTGAGCAGTTCTTC.

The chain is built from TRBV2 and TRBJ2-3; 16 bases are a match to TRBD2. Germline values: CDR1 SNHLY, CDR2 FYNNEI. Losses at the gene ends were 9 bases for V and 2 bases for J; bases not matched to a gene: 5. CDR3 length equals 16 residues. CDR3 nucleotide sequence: TGTGCCAGGGGACTAGCGGGGGGGTTCAACACAGATACGCAGTATTTT. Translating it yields CARGLAGGFNTDTQYF.

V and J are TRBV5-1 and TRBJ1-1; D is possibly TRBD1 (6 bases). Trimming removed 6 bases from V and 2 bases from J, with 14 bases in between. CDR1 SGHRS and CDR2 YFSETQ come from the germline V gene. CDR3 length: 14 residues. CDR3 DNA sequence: TGCGCCAGCAAGGTCCGACAGGCTAACACTGAAGCTTTCTTT. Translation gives CASKVRQANTEAFF.

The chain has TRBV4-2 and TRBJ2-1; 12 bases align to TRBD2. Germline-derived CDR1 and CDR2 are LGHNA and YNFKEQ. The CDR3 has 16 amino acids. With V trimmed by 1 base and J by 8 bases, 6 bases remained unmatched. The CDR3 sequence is CASSQVSSGGAYEQFF. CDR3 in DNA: TGTGCCAGCAGCCAAGTCTCTAGCGGGGGGGCCTATGAGCAGTTCTTC.